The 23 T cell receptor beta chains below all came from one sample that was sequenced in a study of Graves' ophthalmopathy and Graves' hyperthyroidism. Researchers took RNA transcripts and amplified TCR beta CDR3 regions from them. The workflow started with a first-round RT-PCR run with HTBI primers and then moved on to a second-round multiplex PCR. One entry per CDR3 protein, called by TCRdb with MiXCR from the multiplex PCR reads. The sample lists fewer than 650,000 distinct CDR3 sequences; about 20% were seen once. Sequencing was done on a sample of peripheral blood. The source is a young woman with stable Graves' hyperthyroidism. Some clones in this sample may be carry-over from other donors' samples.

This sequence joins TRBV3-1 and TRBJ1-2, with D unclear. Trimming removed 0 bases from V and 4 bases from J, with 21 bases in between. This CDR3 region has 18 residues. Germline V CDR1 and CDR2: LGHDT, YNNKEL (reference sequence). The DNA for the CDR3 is TGTGCCAGCAGCCAAGACCATCTTGGCGCAGATTGGTCCTATGGCTACACCTTC. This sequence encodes CASSQDHLGADWSYGYTF.

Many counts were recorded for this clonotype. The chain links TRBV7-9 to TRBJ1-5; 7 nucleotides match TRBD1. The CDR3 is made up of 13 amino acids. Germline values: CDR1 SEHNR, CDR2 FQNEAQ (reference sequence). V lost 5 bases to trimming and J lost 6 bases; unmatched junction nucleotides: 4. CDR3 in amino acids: CASSPGQIQPQHF. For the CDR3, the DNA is TGTGCCAGCAGCCCGGGACAGATTCAGCCCCAGCATTTT.

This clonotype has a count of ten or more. CDR3 DNA: TGTGCCAGCAGTTTGACAGGGGGTAATAGCAATCAGCCCCAGCATTTT. This translates into CASSLTGGNSNQPQHF. V gene TRBV12-3 or TRBV12-4 combines with J gene TRBJ1-5; 9 bases are a match to TRBD1. The CDR3 is made up of 16 amino acids. V dropped 3 bases and J dropped 0; count of bases not matched to a gene: 3.

CDR3 sequence reads: CASSLMWGLRDRTFSNQPQHF. Written as DNA, the CDR3 is TGTGCCAGCAGTTTGATGTGGGGTCTGAGGGACAGAACTTTTAGCAATCAGCCCCAGCATTTT. The chain links TRBV28 to TRBJ1-5; 7 bases fit TRBD1. Germline V gene data show CDR1 as MDHEN and CDR2 as SYDVKM. Trimming at V came to 3 bases and at J to 0 bases, leaving 20 bases not matched to a gene. The CDR3 spans 21 residues.

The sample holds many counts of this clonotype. The CDR3 sequence: CASTPGPTLSNQPQHF. The CDR3 DNA reads as TGTGCCAGCACCCCAGGGCCGACGCTTAGCAATCAGCCCCAGCATTTT. The chain uses TRBV11-2 and TRBJ1-5; tentatively, D is TRBD1 (5 bases). The germline V and J ends were trimmed by 7 bases and 0 bases, with 16 bases remaining between them. Germline V gene sequence: CDR1 SGHAT, CDR2 FQNNGV. This CDR3 region has 16 residues.

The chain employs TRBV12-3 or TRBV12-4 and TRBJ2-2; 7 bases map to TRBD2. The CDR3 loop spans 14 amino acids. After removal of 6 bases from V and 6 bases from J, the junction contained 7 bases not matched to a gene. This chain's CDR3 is CASRTRLAPGELFF. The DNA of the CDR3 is TGTGCCAGCAGAACCCGACTAGCTCCCGGGGAGCTGTTTTTT.

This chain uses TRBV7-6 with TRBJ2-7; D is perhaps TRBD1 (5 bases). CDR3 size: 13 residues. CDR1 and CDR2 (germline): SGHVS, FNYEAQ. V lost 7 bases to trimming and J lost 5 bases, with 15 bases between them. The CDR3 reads CASMGQGGHEQYF. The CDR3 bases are TGTGCCAGCATGGGGCAGGGCGGCCACGAGCAGTACTTC.

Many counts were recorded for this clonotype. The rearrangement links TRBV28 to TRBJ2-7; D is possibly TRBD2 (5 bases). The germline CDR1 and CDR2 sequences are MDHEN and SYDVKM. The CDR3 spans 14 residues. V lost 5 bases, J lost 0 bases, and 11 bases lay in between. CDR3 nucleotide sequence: TGTGCCAGCAGTCGTGAGCGGCTCTCCTACGAGCAGTACTTC. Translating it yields CASSRERLSYEQYF.

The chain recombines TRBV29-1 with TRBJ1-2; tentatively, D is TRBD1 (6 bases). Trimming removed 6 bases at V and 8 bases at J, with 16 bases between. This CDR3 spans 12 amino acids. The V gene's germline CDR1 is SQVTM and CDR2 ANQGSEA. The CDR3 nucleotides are TGCAGCGTAGGACAGCACGGAGGGGGCTACACCTTC. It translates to CSVGQHGGGYTF. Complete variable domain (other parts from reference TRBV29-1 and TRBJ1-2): SAVISQKPSRDICQRGTSLTIQCQVDSQVTMMFWYRQQPGQSLTLIATANQGSEATYESGFVIDKFPISRPNLTFSTLTVSNMSPEDSSIYLCSVGQHGGGYTFGSGTRLTVV.

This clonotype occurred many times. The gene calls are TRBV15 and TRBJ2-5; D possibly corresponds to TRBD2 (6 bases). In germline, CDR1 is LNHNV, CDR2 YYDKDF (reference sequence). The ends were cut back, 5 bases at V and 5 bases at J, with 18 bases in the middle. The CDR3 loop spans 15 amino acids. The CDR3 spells CATSSEDYTEETQYF. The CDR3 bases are TGTGCCACCAGCTCGGAGGACTACACGGAGGAGACCCAGTACTTC.

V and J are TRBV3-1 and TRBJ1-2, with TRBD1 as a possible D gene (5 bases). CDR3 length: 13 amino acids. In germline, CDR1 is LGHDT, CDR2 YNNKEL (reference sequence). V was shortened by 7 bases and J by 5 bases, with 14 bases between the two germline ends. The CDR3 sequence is CASTTTGAYGYTF. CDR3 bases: TGTGCCAGCACCACAACCGGGGCTTATGGCTACACCTTC.

DNA of the CDR3: TGTGCCAGCGCTGGGACAGCCTCAAAAAACACTGAAGCTTTCTTT. This codes for CASAGTASKNTEAFF. This chain links TRBV6-1 with TRBJ1-1, with 7 bases fitting TRBD1. The junction had 11 bases not matched to a gene; V was cut back by 8 bases and J by 2 bases. The CDR3 has 15 amino acids. Germline V gene sequence: CDR1 MNHNS, CDR2 SASEGT.

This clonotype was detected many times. In DNA, the CDR3 is TGCAGTGCAAGGGGGTCGACTACCTACGAGCAGTACTTC. The encoded protein is CSARGSTTYEQYF. This chain connects TRBV20-1 to TRBJ2-7, with D perhaps TRBD1 (6 bases). This CDR3 region has 13 residues. Germline assignment: CDR1 DFQATT and CDR2 SNEGSKA (reference sequence). The V end lost 6 bases, the J end lost 2 bases, and 14 bases lay between the germline ends.

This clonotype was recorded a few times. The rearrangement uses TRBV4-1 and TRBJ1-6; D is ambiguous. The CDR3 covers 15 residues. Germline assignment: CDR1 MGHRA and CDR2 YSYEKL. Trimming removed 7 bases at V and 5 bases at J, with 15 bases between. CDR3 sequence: CASTRSHRNNSPLHF. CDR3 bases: TGCGCCAGCACACGAAGTCACAGAAATAATTCACCCCTCCACTTT.

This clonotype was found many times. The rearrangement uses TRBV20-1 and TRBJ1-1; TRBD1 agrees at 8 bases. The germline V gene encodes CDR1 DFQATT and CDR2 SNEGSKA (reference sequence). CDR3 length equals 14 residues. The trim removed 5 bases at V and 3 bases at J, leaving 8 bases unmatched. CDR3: CSALTGTGDTEAFF. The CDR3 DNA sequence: TGCAGTGCTCTTACCGGGACAGGCGACACTGAAGCTTTCTTT.

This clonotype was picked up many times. This CDR3 is CSAPTVRGTEAFF. For the CDR3, the DNA is TGCAGTGCGCCAACCGTAAGGGGGACTGAAGCTTTCTTT. This rearrangement joins TRBV20-1 to TRBJ1-1; the D gene is possibly TRBD1 (6 bases). The V end lost 6 bases, the J end lost 5 bases, and 16 bases lay between the germline ends. This CDR3 has 13 amino acids. Looked up from germline, CDR1 is DFQATT and CDR2 is SNEGSKA (reference sequence).

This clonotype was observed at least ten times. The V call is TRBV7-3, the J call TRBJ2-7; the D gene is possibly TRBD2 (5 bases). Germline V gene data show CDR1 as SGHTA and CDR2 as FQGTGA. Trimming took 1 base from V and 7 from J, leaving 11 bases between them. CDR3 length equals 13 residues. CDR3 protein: CASSLMGGGEQYF. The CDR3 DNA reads TGTGCCAGCAGCTTAATGGGCGGCGGGGAGCAGTACTTC.

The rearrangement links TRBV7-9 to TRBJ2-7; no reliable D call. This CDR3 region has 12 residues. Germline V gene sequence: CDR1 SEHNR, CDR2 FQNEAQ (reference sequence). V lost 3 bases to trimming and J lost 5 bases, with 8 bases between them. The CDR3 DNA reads TGTGCCAGCAGCTTGCTGATTAACGAGCAGTACTTC. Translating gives CASSLLINEQYF.

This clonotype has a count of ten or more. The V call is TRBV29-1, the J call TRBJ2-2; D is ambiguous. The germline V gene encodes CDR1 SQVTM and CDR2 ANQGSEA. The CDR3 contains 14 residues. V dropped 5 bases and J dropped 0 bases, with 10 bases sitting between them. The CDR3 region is CSVLGPSNTGELFF. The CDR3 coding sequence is TGCAGCGTTCTCGGGCCCTCGAACACCGGGGAGCTGTTTTTT.

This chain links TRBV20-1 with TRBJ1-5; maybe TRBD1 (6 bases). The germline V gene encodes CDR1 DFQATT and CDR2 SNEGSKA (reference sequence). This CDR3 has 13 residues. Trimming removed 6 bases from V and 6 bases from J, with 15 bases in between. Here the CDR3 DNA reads TGCAGTGCAGGGGGGGTAAGTGGTCAGCCCCAGCATTTT. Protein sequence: CSAGGVSGQPQHF.

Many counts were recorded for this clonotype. The CDR3 spells CASSELPPLHF. DNA of the CDR3: TGTGCCAGCAGTGAACTCCCACCCCTCCACTTT. V gene TRBV6-1 combines with J gene TRBJ1-6; no clear D. Germline V gene lookup returns CDR1 MNHNS and CDR2 SASEGT. The CDR3 spans 11 residues. V was cut by 2 bases and J by 11 bases, with 4 bases left in between.

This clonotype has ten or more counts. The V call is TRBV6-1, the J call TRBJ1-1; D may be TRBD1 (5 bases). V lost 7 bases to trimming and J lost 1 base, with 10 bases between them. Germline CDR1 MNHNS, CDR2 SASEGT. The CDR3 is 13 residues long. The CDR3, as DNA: TGTGCCAGCAAAACCGGGACGAACACTGAAGCTTTCTTT. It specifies CASKTGTNTEAFF.

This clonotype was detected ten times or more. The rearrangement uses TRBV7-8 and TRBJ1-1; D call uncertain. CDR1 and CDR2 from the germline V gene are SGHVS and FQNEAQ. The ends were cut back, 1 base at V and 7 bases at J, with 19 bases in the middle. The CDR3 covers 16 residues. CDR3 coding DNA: TGTGCCAGCAGCTTAGAAGGTTCTGGTTGGATCCTTGAAGCTTTCTTT. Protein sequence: CASSLEGSGWILEAFF.